The sequence of this TCR beta chain was determined in a study of T cell responses to AZD1222 COVID-19 vaccine. The CDR3 runs 14 residues. Germline CDR1 and CDR2: SEHNR and FQNEAQ (reference sequence). V was shortened by 4 bases and J by 9 bases, with 16 bases between the two germline ends. Measured with immunoSEQ multiplex PCR; TCRdb has only the in-frame clones, and not every one. The sample lists 100,000 or so clones, just over 85% seen once, with 1.4% in the top ten. The sequence was obtained from an adult in good health. The sequencing used peripheral blood, collected on day 0 of AZD1222 vaccination. The chain joins TRBV7-9 to TRBJ2-1; D may correspond to TRBD1 or TRBD2 (5 bases each). The CDR3 nucleotides are TGTGCCAGCAGCTCGGGACGGCATCTTCGTGAGCAGTTCTTC. Translating it yields CASSSGRHLREQFF.